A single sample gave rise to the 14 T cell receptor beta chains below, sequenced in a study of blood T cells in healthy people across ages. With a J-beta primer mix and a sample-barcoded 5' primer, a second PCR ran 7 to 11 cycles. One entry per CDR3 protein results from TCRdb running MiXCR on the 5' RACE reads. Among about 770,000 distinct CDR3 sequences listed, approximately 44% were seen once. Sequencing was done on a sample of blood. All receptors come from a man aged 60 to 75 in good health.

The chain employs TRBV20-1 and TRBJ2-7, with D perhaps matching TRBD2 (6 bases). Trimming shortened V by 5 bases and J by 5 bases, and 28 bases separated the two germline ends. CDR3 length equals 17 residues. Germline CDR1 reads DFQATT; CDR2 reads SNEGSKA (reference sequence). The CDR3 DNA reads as TGCAGTGCTCCGAAGGGTAGCGGCAAGGGGTTACGCCACGAGCAGTACTTC. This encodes CSAPKGSGKGLRHEQYF.

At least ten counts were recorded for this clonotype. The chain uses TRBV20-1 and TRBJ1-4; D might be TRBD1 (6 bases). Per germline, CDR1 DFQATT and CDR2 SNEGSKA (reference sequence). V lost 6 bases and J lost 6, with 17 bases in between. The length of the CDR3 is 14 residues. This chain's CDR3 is CSAHPGHKYEKLFF. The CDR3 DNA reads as TGCAGTGCCCATCCGGGACATAAGTATGAAAAACTGTTTTTT.

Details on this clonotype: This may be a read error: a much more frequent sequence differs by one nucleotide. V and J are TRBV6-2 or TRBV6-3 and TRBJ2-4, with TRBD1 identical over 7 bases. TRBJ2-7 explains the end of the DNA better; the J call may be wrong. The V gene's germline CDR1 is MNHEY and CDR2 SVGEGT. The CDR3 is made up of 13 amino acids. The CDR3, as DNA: TGTGCCAGCAGTCACAGGGGTAACTACGAGCAGTACTTC. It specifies CASSHRGNYEQYF.

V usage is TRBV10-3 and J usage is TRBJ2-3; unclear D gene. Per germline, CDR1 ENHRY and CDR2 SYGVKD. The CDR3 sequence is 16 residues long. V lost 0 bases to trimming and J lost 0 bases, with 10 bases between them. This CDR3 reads CAISESVGSSTDTQYF. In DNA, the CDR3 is TGTGCCATCAGTGAGTCGGTCGGATCTAGCACAGATACGCAGTATTTT.

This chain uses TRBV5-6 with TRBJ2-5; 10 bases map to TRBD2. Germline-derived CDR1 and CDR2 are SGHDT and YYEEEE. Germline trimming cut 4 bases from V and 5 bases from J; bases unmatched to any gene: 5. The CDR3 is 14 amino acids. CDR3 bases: TGTGCCAGCAGCAATAGCGGGGGGACTGAGACCCAGTACTTC. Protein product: CASSNSGGTETQYF.

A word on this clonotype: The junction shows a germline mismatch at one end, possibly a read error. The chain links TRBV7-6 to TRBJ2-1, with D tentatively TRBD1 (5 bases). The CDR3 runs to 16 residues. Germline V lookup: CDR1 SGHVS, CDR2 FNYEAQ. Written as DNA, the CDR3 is TGTGCCAGCAGCTTACTAACGGCAGGGTTCAACAATGGGCAGTTCTTC. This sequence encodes CASSLLTAGFNNGQFF.

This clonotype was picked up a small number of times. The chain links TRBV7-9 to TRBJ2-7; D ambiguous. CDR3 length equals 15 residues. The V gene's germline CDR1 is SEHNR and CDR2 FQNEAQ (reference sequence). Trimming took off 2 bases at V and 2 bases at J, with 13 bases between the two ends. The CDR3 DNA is TGTGCCAGCAGCTTATCGGCAGGCTACACCTACGAGCAGTACTTC. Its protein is CASSLSAGYTYEQYF.

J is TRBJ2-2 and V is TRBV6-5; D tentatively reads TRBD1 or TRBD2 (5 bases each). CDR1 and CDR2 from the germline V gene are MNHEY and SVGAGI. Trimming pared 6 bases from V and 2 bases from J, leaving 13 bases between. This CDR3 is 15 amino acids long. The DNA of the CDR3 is TGTGCCAGCAGCTCCGGGACGGCAAACACCGGGGAGCTGTTTTTT. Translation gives CASSSGTANTGELFF.

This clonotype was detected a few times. The CDR3 loop reads CASSSLTYNEQFF. As DNA, the CDR3 is TGTGCCAGCAGCTCCCTCACCTACAATGAGCAGTTCTTC. This chain uses TRBV7-2 with TRBJ2-1, with D unresolved. V shed 4 bases and J shed 2 bases, with 6 bases lying between them. The CDR3 spans 13 residues. The germline gives CDR1 SGHTA, CDR2 FQGNSA.

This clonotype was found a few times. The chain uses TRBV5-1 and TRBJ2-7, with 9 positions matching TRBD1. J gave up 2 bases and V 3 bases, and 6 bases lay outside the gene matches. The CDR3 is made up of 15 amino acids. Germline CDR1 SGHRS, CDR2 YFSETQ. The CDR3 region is CASSSRTGAAYEQYF. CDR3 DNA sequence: TGCGCCAGCAGCTCGAGGACAGGGGCGGCCTACGAGCAGTACTTC. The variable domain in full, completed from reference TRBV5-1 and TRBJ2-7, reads KAGVTQTPRYLIKTRGQQVTLSCSPISGHRSVSWYQQTPGQGLQFLFEYFSETQRNKGNFPGRFSGRQFSNSRSEMNVSTLELGDSALYLCASSSRTGAAYEQYFGPGTRLTVT.

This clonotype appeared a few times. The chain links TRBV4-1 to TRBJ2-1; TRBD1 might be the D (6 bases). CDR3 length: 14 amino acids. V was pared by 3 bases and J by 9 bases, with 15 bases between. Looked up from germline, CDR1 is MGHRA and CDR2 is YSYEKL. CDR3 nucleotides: TGCGCCAGCAGCCAGGAAGACAGGCTGGGTGAGCAGTTCTTC. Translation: CASSQEDRLGEQFF.

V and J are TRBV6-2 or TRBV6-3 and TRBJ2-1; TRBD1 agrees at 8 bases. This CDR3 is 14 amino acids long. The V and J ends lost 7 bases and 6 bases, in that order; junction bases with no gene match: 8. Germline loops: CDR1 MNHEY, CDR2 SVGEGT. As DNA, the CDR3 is TGTGCCAGCACCCGGGACAGGCTACCCAATGAGCAGTTCTTC. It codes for CASTRDRLPNEQFF.

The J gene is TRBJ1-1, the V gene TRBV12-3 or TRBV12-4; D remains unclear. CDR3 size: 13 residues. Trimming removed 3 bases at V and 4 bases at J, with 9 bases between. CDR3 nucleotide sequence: TGTGCCAGCAGTTTGTCCCCGAGCACTGAAGCTTTCTTT. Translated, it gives CASSLSPSTEAFF.

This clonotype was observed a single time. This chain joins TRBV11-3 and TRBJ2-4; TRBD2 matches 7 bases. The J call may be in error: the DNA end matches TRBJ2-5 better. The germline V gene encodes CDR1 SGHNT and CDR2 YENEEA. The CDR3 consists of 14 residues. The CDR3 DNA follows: TGTGCCAGCAGTTCGGAGCGGGGTATAAAGACCCAGTACTTC. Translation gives CASSSERGIKTQYF.